Included here is one T cell receptor (beta chain) sequence, with context. Antigen: not known. This sample was taken from a study of T-cell memory formation after mild COVID-19. Study observations and caveats: Day 15 to 85 contractors were CD4/CD8 balanced; later expanders leaned CD4+.

TCRdb recomputed calls from the 5' RACE reads with MiXCR, one row per CDR3 protein. The table has 400,000 or so distinct CDR3 sequences, under 25% seen once. The specimen was PBMCs or a T cell subset sorted from them (not recorded which). This receptor was taken from an adult woman who had mild COVID-19 (a few samples of this study predate the infection). Cell type and time point are not known.

The CDR3, as DNA: TGCGCCAGCAGCTTGACTAGCGGGTCTAGCTCCTACGAGCAGTACTTC. Protein: CASSLTSGSSSYEQYF. The chain is built from TRBV5-1 and TRBJ2-7; 9 nucleotides align to TRBD2. Unmatched junction bases numbered 5, after V lost 1 base and J lost 0 bases. The CDR3 extends over 16 amino acids. CDR1 SGHRS and CDR2 YFSETQ come from the germline V gene.